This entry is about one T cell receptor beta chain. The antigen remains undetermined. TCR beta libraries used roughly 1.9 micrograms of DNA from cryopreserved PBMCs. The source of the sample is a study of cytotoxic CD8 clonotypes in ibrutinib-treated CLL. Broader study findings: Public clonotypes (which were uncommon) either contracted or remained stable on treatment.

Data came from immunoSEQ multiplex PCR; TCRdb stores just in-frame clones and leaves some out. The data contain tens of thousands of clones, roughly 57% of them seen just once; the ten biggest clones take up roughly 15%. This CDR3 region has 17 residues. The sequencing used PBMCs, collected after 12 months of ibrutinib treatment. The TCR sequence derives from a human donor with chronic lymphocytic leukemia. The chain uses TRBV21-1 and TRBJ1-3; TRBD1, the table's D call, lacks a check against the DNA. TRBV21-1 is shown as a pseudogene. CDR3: CASSKARQTSLGNTIYF. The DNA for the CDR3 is TGTGCCAGCAGCAAAGCGCGCCAGACATCTCTTGGAAACACCATATATTTT.